The rows below give T cell receptor beta chains drawn from one sample of a study of blood T cell repertoires in COVID-19. TCRdb's table, derived via immunoSEQ multiplex PCR, lists solely in-frame clones and lacks some. The table shows about 270,000 clones, with about four fifths occurring only once. Source material: peripheral blood. These receptors all come from a woman aged 18-30 years with acute or convalescent COVID-19. Both conserved end residues are part of each CDR3. The D gene is left open where the match is weak. Expanded clones get a size class; other rows say once, few or many, or leave the size out.

J: TRBJ1-2; size: NA; D: NA; V: TRBV7-9; DNA: TGTGCCAGCAGCCGCCAACTGACAGTAAACTATGGCTACACCTTC; CDR3: CASSRQLTVNYGYTF
J: TRBJ2-7; size: NA; D: TRBD2; V: TRBV6-2/TRBV6-3; DNA: TGTGCCAGCAGTTCCCCGACTAGCGGACCATACGAGCAGTACTTC; CDR3: CASSSPTSGPYEQYF
J: TRBJ2-2; size: NA; D: TRBD2; V: TRBV6-2/TRBV6-3; DNA: TGTGCCAGCAGTTTTCTAGCGGGAGGGACCGGGGAGCTGTTTTTT; CDR3: CASSFLAGGTGELFF
J: TRBJ1-1; size: NA; D: NA; V: TRBV6-2/TRBV6-3; DNA: TGTGCCAGCAGTCTACAGACCTATATTAGGACTGAAGCTTTCTTT; CDR3: CASSLQTYIRTEAFF
J: TRBJ2-5; size: NA; D: NA; V: TRBV5-4; DNA: TGTGCCAGCAGCCCAGGGGGGTCTCTCCGGGGGGAGACCCAGTACTTC; CDR3: CASSPGGSLRGETQYF
J: TRBJ2-7; size: NA; D: TRBD1; V: TRBV7-2; DNA: TGTGCCAGCAGCCCCCGGGACAGCCCCTCGGCCGAGCAGTACTTC; CDR3: CASSPRDSPSAEQYF
J: TRBJ2-1; size: NA; D: NA; V: TRBV7-9; DNA: TGTGCCAGCAGCCCCGCGGGACTGAAGTTCTACAATGAGCAGTTCTTC; CDR3: CASSPAGLKFYNEQFF
J: TRBJ2-7; size: few; D: NA; V: TRBV6-5; DNA: TGTGCCAGCAGTTACAGCCCGCGCTACGAGCAGTACTTC; CDR3: CASSYSPRYEQYF
J: TRBJ2-4; size: NA; D: NA; V: TRBV7-2; DNA: TGTGCCAGCAGCCCCCTCCCAGGGAGGAACATTCAGTACTTC; CDR3: CASSPLPGRNIQYF
J: TRBJ1-2; size: NA; D: NA; V: TRBV28; DNA: TGTGCCAGCAGTTTCCTAGGTGGTTCTTCTGGCTACACCTTC; CDR3: CASSFLGGSSGYTF